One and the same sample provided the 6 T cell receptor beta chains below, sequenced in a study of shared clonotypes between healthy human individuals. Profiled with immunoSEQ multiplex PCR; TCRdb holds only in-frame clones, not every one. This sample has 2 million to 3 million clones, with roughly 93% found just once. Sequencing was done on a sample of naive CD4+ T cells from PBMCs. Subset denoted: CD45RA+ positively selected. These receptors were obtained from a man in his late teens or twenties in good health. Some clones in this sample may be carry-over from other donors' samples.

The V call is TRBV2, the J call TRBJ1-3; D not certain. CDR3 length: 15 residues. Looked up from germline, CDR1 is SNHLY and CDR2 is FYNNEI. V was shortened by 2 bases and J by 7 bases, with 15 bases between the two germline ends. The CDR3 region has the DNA TGTGCCAGCAGTGAATACTCCCCAGTAGGGAACACCATATATTTT. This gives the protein CASSEYSPVGNTIYF.

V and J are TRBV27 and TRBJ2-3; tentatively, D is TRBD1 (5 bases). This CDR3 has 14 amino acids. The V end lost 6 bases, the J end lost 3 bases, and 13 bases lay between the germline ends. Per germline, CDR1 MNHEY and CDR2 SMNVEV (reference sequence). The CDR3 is CASRRTIVTDTQYF. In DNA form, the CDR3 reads TGTGCCAGCAGGCGGACAATCGTAACAGATACGCAGTATTTT.

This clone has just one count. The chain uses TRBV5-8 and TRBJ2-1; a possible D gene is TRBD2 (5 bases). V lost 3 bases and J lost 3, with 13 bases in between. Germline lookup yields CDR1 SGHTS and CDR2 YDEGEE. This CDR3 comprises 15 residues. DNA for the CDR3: TGTGCCAGCAGCTCGGGATGGAACAACTACAATGAGCAGTTCTTC. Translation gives CASSSGWNNYNEQFF.

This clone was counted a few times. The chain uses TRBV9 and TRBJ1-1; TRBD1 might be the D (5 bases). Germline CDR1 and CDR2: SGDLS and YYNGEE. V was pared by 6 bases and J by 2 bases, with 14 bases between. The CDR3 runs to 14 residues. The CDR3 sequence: CASTQDSRNTEAFF. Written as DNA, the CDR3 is TGTGCCAGCACCCAAGACAGTCGAAACACTGAAGCTTTCTTT.

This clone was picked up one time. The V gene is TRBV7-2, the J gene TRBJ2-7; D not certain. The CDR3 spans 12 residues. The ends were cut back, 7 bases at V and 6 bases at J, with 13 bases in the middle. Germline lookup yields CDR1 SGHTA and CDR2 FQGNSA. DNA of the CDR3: TGTGCCAGCACCCTCGAGTATGGCGAGCAGTACTTC. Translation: CASTLEYGEQYF.

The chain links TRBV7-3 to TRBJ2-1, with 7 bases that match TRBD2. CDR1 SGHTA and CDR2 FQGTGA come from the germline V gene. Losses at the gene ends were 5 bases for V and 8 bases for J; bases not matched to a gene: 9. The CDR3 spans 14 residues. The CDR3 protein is CASSPRLASDEQFF. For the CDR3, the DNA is TGTGCCAGCAGCCCCCGACTAGCTTCAGATGAGCAGTTCTTC.